This TCR beta chain was found in a study of T cell repertoires and HLA-DP antigens. Turning to this clone: Its antigen remains unknown.

Clones were read by immunoSEQ multiplex PCR, and TCRdb kept only the in-frame ones, dropping some. This table has 85,000 to 90,000 clones, around 86% appearing once. Specimen: CD4+ T cells from PBMCs. This clonotype was obtained from a man aged 50-60 years in good health and CMV-seronegative.

The CDR3 region is CSAGTGTEQYF. The CDR3 region has the DNA TGCAGTGCTGGGACAGGGACCGAGCAGTACTTC. V gene TRBV20-1 combines with J gene TRBJ2-7; 9 bases fit TRBD1. Germline CDR1 reads DFQATT; CDR2 reads SNEGSKA (reference sequence). The CDR3 is 11 residues long. The junction had 2 bases not matched to a gene; V was cut back by 5 bases and J by 6 bases.